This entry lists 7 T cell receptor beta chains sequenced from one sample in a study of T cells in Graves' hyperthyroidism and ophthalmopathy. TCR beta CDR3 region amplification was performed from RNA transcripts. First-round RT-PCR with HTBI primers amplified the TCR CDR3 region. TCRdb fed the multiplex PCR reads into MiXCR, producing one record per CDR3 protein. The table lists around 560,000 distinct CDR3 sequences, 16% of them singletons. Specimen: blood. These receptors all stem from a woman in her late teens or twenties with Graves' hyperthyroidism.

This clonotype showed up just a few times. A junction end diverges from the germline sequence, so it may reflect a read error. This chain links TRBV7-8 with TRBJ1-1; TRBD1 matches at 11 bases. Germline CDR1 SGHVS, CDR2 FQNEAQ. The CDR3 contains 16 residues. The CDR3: CASSLSLGQGDTGAFF. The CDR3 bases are TGTGCCAGCAGCTTAAGTTTGGGACAGGGGGACACTGGAGCTTTCTTT.

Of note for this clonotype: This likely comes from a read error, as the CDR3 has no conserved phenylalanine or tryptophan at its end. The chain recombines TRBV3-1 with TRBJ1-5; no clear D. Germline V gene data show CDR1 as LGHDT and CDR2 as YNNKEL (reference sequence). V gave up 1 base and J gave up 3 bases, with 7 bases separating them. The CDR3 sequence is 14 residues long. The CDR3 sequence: CASSQASTNQPQHL. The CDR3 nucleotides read TGTGCCAGCAGCCAAGCGAGTACCAATCAGCCCCAGCATCTT.

The CDR3 DNA reads as TGTGCCAGCAGTTTATCGGGAGGAGGGATCTACATTTACAATGAGCAGTTCTTC. Protein sequence: CASSLSGGGIYIYNEQFF. V and J are TRBV27 and TRBJ2-1; maybe TRBD2 (6 bases). V was trimmed by 0 bases and J by 4 bases, leaving 19 bases between them. This CDR3 contains 18 residues. Germline lookup yields CDR1 MNHEY and CDR2 SMNVEV (reference sequence).

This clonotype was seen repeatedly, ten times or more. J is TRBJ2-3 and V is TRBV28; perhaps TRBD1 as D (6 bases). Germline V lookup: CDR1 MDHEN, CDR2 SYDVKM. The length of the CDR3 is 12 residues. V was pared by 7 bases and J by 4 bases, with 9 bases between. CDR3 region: CASTKGADTQYF. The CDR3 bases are TGTGCCAGCACGAAGGGGGCAGATACGCAGTATTTT.

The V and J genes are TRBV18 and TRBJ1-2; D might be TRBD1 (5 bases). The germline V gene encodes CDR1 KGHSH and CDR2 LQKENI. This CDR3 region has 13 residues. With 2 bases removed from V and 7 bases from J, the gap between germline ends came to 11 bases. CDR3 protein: CASSPRAGFGYTF. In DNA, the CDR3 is TGTGCCAGCTCACCAAGGGCAGGGTTTGGCTACACCTTC.

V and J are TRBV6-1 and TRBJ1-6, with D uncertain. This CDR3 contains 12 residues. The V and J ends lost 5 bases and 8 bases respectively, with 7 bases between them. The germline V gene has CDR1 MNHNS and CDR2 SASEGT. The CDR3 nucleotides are TGTGCCAGCAGTACTACAGATTCACCCCTCCACTTT. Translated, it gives CASSTTDSPLHF.

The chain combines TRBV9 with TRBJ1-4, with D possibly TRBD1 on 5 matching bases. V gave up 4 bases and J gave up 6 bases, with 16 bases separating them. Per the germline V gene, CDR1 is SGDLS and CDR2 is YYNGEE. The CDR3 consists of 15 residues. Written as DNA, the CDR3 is TGTGCCAGCAGCTTACTAAGGGGAAGGGATGAAAAACTGTTTTTT. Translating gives CASSLLRGRDEKLFF. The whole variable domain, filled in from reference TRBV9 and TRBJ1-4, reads DSGVTQTPKHLITATGQRVTLRCSPRSGDLSVYWYQQSLDQGLQFLIQYYNGEERAKGNILERFSAQQFPDLHSELNLSSLELGDSALYFCASSLLRGRDEKLFFGSGTQLSVL.